This T cell receptor beta chain was sequenced during a study of Ad26.COV2.S vaccination and SARS-CoV-2 variants. Study details: Of the COV1001 trial arms, the Ad26.COV2.S arm included the donor. The vaccine Ad26.COV2.S was put into the muscle once, or twice with 56 days between.

Method: immunoSEQ multiplex PCR; TCRdb's copy keeps in-frame clones and lacks some. The sample consists of around 320,000 clones, approximately 86% of them appearing once. In its sample, this clone was seen a few times. Its matching antigen is unknown. Treatment here: approximately 18 received Ad26.COV2.S at low or high dose, single or two shots; about 5 received placebo; per-sample allocation not given. Sampling occurred on day 63 after the first vaccine or placebo injection. CDR1 is MDHEN, CDR2 SYDVKM, per germline. There are 15 residues in the CDR3. Trimming shortened V by 6 bases and J by 0 bases, and 12 bases separated the two germline ends. General study findings and limits: Vaccine recipients posted higher spike-specific TCR breadth than their placebo counterparts.

Sequencing was performed on peripheral blood, taken in a trial of Ad26.COV2.S vaccine versus placebo. V and J are TRBV28 and TRBJ1-5, with D unresolved. This clonotype was obtained from a person between 18 and 60 years old who received the Ad26.COV2.S COVID-19 vaccine or a placebo. The DNA for the CDR3 is TGTGCCAGCAGCCCGGGTGGTGATAGCAATCAGCCCCAGCATTTT. Its protein product is CASSPGGDSNQPQHF.